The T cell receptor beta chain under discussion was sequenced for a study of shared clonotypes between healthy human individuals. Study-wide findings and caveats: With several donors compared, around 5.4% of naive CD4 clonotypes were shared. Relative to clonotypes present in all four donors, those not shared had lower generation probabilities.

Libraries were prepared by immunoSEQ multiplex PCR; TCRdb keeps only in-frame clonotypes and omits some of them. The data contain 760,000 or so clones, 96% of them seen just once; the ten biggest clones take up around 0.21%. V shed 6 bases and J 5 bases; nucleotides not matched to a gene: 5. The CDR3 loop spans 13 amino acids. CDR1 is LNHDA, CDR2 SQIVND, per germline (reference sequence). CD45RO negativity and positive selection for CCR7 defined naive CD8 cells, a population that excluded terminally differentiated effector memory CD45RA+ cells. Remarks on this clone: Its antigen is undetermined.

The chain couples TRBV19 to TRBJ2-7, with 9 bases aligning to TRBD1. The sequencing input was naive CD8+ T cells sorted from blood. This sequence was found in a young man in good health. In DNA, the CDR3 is TGTGCCAGTAGACCCCGGGACAGGGACGAGCAGTACTTC. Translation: CASRPRDRDEQYF.